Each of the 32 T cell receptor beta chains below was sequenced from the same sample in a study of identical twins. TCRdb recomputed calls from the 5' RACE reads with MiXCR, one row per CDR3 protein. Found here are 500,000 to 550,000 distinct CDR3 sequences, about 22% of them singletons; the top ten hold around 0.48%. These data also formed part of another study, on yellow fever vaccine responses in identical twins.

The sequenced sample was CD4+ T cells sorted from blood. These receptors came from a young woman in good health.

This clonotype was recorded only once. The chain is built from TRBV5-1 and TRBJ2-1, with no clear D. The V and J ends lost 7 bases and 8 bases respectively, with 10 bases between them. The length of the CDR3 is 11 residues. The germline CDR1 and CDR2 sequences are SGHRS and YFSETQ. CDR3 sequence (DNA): TGCGCCAGCTACAGCGCGGATGAGCAGTTCTTC. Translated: CASYSADEQFF.

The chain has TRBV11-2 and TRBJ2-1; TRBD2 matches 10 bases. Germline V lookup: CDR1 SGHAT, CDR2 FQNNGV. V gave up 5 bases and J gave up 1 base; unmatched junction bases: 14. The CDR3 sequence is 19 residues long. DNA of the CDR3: TGTGCCAGCAGCCCAAATCTAGCGGGAGCGGTAAGATCCTACAATGAGCAGTTCTTC. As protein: CASSPNLAGAVRSYNEQFF.

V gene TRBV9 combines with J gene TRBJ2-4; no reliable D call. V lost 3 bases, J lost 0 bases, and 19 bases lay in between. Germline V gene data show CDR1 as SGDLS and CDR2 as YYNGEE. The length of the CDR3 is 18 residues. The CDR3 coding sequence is TGTGCCAGCAGCGCCGGTACAGCGAACACTCTAGCCAAAAACATTCAGTACTTC. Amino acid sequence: CASSAGTANTLAKNIQYF.

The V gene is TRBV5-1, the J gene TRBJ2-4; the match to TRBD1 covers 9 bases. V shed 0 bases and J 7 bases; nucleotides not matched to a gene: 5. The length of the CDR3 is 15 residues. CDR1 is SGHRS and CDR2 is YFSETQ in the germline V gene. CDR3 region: CASSLAGQGTNIQYF. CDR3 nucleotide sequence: TGCGCCAGCAGCTTGGCGGGACAGGGTACGAACATTCAGTACTTC.

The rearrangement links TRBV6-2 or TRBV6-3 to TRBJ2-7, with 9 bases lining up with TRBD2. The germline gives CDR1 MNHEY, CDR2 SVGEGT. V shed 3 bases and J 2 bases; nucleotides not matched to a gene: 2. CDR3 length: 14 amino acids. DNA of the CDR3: TGTGCCAGCAGTTATCGACTAGCGGCCTACGAGCAGTACTTC. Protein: CASSYRLAAYEQYF.

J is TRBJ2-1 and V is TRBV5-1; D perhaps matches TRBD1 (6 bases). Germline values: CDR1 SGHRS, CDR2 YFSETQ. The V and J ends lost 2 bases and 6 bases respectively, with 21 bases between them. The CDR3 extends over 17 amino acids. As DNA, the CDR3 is TGCGCCAGCAGCTTCCGAACCGGGACAAGGGGCCGCAATGAGCAGTTCTTC. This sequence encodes CASSFRTGTRGRNEQFF. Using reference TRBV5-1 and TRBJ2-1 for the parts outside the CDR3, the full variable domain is KAGVTQTPRYLIKTRGQQVTLSCSPISGHRSVSWYQQTPGQGLQFLFEYFSETQRNKGNFPGRFSGRQFSNSRSEMNVSTLELGDSALYLCASSFRTGTRGRNEQFFGPGTRLTVL.

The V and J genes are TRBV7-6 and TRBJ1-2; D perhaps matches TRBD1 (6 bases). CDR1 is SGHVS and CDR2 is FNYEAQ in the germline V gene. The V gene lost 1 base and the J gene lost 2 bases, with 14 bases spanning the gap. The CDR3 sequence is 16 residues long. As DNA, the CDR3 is TGTGCCAGCAGCTTAGACGGGACACGAAAAAACTATGGCTACACCTTC. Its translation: CASSLDGTRKNYGYTF.

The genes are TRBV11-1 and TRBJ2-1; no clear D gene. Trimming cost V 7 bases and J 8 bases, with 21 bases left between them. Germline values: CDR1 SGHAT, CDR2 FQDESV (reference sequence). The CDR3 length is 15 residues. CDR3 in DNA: TGTGCCAGCACCCCCCGAGAGGCAGTATACCATGAGCAGTTCTTC. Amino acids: CASTPREAVYHEQFF.

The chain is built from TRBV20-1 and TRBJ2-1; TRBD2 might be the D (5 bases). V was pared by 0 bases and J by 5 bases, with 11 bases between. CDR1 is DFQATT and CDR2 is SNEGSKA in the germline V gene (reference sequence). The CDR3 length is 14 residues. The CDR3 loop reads CSARDWTSNNEQFF. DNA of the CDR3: TGCAGTGCTAGAGATTGGACTTCCAACAATGAGCAGTTCTTC.

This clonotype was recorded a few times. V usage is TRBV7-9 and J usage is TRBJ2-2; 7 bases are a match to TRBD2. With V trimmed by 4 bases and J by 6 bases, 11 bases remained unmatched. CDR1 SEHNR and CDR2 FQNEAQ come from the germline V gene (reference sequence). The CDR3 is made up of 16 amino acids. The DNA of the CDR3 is TGTGCCAGCAGCTCCAGGAGACCGCGGGAGCCCGGGGAGCTGTTTTTT. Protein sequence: CASSSRRPREPGELFF.

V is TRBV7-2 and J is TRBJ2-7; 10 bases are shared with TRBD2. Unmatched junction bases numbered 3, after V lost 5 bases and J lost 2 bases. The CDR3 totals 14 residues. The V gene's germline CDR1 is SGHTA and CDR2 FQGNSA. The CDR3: CASSLSGRTYEQYF. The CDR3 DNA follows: TGTGCCAGCAGCCTTAGCGGGAGGACCTACGAGCAGTACTTC.

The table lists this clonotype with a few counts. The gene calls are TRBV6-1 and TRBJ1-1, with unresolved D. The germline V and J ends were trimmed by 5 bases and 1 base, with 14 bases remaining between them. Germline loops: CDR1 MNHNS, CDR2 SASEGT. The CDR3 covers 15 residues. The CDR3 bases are TGTGCCAGCAGTACGACCGTGAGGCCGAACACTGAAGCTTTCTTT. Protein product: CASSTTVRPNTEAFF.

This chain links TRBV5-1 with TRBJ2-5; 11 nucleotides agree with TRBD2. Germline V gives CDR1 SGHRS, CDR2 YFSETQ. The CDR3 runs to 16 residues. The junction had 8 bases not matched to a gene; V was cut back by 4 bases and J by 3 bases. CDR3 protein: CASSQVLAGVKETQYF. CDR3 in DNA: TGCGCCAGCAGCCAAGTACTAGCGGGAGTTAAAGAGACCCAGTACTTC.

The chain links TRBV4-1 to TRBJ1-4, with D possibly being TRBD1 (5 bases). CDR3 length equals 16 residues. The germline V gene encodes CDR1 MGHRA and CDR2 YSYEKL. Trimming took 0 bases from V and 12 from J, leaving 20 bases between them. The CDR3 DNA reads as TGCGCCAGCAGCCAAGATGTGGCAGCAAGGGGTAGGGAACTGTTTTTT. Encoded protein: CASSQDVAARGRELFF.

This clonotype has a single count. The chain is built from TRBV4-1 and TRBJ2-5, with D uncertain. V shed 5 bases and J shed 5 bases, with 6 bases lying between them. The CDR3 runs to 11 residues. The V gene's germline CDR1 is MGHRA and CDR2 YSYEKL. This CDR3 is CASSEMETQYF. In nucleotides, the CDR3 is TGCGCCAGCAGCGAAATGGAGACCCAGTACTTC.

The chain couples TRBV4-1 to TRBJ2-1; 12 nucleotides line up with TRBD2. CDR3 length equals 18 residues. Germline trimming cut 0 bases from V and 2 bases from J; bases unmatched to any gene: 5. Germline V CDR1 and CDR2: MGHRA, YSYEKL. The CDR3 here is CASSQEPTSGGPYNEQFF. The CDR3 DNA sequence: TGCGCCAGCAGCCAAGAGCCAACTAGCGGGGGGCCCTACAATGAGCAGTTCTTC.

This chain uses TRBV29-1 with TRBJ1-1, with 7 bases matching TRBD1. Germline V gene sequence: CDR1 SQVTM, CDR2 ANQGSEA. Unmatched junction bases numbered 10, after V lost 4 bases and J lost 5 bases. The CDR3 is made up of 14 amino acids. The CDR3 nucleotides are TGCAGCGTTGGGTCACACACAGGGGATACTGAAGCTTTCTTT. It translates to CSVGSHTGDTEAFF.

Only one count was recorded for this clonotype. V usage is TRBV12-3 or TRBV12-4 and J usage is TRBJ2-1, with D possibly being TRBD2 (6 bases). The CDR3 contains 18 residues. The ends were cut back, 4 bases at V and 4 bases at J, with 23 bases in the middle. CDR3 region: CASSSSRVASEFYNEQFF. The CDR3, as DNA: TGTGCCAGCAGTTCCTCGAGGGTAGCTAGCGAGTTTTACAATGAGCAGTTCTTC.

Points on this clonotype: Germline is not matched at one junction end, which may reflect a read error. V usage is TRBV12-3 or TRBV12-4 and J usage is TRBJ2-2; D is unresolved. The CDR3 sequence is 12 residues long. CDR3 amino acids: CATSGLARELFF. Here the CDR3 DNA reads TGTGCCACCAGTGGTTTAGCCAGGGAGCTGTTTTTT.

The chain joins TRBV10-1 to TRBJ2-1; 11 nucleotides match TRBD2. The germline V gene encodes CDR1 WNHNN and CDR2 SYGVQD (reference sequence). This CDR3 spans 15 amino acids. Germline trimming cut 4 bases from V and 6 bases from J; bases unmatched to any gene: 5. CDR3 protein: CASSVEGLAVNEQFF. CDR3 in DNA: TGCGCCAGCAGTGTAGAGGGACTAGCGGTCAATGAGCAGTTCTTC.

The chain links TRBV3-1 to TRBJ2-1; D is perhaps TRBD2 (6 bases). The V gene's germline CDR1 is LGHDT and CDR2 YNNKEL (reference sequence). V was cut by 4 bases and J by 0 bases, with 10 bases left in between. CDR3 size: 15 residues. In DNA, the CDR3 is TGTGCCAGCAGCCGGGGACTCGGCTCCTACAATGAGCAGTTCTTC. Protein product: CASSRGLGSYNEQFF.

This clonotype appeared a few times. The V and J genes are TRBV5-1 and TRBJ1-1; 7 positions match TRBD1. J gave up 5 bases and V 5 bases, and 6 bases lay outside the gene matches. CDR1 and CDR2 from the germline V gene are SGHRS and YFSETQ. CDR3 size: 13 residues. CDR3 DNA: TGCGCCAGCAGTGCTCAGGGGGAGACTGAAGCTTTCTTT. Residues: CASSAQGETEAFF.

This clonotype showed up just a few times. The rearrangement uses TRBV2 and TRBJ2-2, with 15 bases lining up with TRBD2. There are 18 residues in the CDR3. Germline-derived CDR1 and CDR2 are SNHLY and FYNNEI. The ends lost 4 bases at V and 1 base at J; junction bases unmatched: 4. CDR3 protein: CASSGGLAGGRNTGELFF. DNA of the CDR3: TGTGCCAGCAGTGGCGGACTAGCGGGAGGGCGGAACACCGGGGAGCTGTTTTTT.

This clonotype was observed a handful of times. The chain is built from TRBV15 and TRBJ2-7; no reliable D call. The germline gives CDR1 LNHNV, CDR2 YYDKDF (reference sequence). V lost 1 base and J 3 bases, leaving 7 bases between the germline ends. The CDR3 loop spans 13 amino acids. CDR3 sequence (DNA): TGTGCCACCAGCAGAGTTGGGATCTACGAGCAGTACGTC. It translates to CATSRVGIYEQYV.

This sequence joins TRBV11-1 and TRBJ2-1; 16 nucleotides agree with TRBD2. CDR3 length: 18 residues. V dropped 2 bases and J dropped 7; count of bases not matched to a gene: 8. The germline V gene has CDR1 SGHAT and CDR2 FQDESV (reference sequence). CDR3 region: CASSLTGLAGGLENEQFF. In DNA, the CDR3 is TGTGCCAGCAGCTTAACGGGACTAGCGGGAGGGCTGGAGAATGAGCAGTTCTTC.

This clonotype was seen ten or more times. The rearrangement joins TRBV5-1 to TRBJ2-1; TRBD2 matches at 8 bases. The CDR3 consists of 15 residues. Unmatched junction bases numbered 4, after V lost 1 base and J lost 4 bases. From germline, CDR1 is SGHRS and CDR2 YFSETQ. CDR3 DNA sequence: TGCGCCAGCAGCTTGACCGGGGGGGGTTACAATGAGCAGTTCTTC. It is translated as CASSLTGGGYNEQFF.

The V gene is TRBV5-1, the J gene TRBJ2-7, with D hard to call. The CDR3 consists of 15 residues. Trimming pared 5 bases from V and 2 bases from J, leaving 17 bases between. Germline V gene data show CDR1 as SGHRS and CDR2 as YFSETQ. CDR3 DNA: TGCGCCAGCAGGCCGTCTGAAGGGCGGACCTACGAGCAGTACTTC. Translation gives CASRPSEGRTYEQYF.

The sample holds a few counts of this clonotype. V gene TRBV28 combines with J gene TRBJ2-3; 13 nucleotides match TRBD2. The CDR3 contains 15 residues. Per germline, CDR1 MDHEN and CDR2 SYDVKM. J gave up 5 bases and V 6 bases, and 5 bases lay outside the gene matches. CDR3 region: CASRTSGRALDTQYF. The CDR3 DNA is TGTGCCAGCAGAACTAGCGGGAGGGCCTTAGATACGCAGTATTTT.

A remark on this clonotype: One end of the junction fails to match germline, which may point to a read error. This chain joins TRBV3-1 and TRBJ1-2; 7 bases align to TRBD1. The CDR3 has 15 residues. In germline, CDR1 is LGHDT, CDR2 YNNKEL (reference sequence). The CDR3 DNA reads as TGTGCCAGCAGCCACCCAGGGGGACAGCCCTATGGCTACGCCTTC. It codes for CASSHPGGQPYGYAF. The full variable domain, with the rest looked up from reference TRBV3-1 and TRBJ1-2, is DTAVSQTPKYLVTQMGNDKSIKCEQNLGHDTMYWYKQDSKKFLKIMFSYNNKELIINETVPNRFSPKSPDKAHLNLHINSLELGDSAVYFCASSHPGGQPYGYAFGSGTRLTVV.

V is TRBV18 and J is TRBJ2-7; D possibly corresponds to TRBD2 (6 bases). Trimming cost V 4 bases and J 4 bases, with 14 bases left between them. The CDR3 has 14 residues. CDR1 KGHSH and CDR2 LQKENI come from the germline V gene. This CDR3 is CASSRPTRVYEQYF. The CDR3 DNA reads TGTGCCAGCTCACGCCCGACTAGGGTTTACGAGCAGTACTTC.

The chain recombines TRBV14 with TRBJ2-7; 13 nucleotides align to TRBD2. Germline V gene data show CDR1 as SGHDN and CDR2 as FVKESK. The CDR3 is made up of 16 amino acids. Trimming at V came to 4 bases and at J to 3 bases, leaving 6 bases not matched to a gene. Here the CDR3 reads CASSPRLAGGVYEQYF. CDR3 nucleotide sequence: TGTGCCAGCAGCCCCCGACTAGCGGGAGGTGTCTACGAGCAGTACTTC.

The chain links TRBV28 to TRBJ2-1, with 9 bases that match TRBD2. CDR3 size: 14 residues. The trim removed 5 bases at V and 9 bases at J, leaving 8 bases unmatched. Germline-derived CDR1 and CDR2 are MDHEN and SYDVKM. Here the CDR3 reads CASSAPGLAGEQFF. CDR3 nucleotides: TGTGCCAGCAGTGCCCCGGGACTAGCCGGTGAGCAGTTCTTC.